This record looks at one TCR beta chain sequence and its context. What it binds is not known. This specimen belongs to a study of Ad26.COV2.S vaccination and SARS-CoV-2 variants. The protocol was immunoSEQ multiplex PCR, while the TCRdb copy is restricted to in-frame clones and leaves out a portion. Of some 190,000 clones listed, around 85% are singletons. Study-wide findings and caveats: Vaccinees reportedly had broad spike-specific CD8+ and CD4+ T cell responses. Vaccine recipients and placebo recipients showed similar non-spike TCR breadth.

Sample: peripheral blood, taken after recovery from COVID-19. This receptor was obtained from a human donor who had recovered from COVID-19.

This CDR3 reads CASSIAEGAINEQFF. The DNA of the CDR3 is TGTGCCAGTAGTATTGCAGAGGGGGCGATTAATGAGCAGTTCTTC. The chain combines TRBV19 with TRBJ2-1, with TRBD1 matching over 7 bases. The CDR3 covers 15 residues. In germline, CDR1 is LNHDA, CDR2 SQIVND (reference sequence). Trimming took 3 bases from V and 7 from J; bases not matched to a gene: 9.